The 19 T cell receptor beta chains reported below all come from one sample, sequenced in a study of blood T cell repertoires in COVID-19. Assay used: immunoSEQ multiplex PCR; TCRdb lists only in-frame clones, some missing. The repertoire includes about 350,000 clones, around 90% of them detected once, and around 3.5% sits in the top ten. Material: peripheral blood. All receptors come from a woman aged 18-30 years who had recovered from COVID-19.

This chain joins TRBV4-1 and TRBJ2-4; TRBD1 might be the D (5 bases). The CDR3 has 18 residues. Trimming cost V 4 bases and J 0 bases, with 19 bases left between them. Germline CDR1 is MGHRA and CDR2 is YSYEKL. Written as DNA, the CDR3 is TGCGCCAGCAGCCCCGGACATCCCAGTGGGTTAGCCAAAAACATTCAGTACTTC. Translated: CASSPGHPSGLAKNIQYF.

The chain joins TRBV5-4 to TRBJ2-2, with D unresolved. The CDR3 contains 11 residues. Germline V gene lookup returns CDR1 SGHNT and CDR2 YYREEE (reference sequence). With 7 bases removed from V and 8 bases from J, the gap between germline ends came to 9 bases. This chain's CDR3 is CASALEGELFF. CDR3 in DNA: TGTGCCAGCGCCTTAGAAGGGGAGCTGTTTTTT.

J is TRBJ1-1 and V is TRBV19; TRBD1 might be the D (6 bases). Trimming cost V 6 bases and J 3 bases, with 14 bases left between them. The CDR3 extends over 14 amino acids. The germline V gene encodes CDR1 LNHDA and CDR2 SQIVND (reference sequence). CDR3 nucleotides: TGTGCCAGTAGCTCCCAGGGGTGGGACACTGAAGCTTTCTTT. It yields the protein CASSSQGWDTEAFF.

The CDR3 loop is CASSLVMVGGQGSYNEQFF. The CDR3 nucleotides are TGTGCCAGCAGCTTAGTTATGGTCGGGGGACAGGGATCATACAATGAGCAGTTCTTC. The chain employs TRBV11-3 and TRBJ2-1; 9 nucleotides line up with TRBD1. J gave up 4 bases and V 1 base, and 14 bases lay outside the gene matches. CDR3 length: 19 amino acids. The germline gives CDR1 SGHNT, CDR2 YENEEA.

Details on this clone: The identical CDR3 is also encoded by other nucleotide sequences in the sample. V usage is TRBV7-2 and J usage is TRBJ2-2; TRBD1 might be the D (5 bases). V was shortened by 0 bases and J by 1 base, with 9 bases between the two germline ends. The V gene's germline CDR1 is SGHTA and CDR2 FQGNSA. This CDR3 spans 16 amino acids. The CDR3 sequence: CASSLALGQNTGELFF. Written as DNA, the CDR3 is TGTGCCAGCAGCTTAGCGCTCGGACAGAACACCGGGGAGCTGTTTTTT.

CDR3 amino acids: CASSLIWRQGAGNEQFF. In DNA form, the CDR3 reads TGTGCCAGCAGCTTAATTTGGAGACAGGGGGCCGGCAATGAGCAGTTCTTC. The gene calls are TRBV7-9 and TRBJ2-1; 10 nucleotides agree with TRBD1. CDR1 is SEHNR, CDR2 FQNEAQ, per germline (reference sequence). The CDR3 has 17 amino acids. V was clipped by 2 bases and J by 6 bases; unmatched bases: 10.

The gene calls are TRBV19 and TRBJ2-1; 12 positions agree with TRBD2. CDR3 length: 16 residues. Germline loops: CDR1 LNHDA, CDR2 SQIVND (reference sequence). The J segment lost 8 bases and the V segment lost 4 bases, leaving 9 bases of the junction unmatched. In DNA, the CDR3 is TGTGCCAGTAGTAATAGGGAGACTAGCGGGAGCTATGAGCAGTTCTTC. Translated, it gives CASSNRETSGSYEQFF. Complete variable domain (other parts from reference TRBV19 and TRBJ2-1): DGGITQSPKYLFRKEGQNVTLSCEQNLNHDAMYWYRQDPGQGLRLIYYSQIVNDFQKGDIAEGYSVSREKKESFPLTVTSAQKNPTAFYLCASSNRETSGSYEQFFGPGTRLTVL.

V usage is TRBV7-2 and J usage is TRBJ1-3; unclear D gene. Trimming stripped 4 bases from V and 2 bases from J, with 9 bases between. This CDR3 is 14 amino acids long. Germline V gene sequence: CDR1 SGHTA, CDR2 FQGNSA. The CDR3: CASSSFVAGNTIYF. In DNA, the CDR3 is TGTGCCAGCAGCTCGTTCGTAGCTGGAAACACCATATATTTT.

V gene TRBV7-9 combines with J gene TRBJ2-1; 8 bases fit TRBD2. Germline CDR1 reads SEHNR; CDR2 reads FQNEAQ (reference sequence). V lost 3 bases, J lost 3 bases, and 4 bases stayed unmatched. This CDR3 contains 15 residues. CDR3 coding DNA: TGTGCCAGCAGCTTCAGCGGGAGTTTCTACAATGAGCAGTTCTTC. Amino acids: CASSFSGSFYNEQFF.

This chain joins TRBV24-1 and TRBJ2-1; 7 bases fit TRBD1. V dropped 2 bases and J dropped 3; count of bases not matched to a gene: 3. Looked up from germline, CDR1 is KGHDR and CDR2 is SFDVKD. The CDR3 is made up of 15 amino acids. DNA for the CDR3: TGTGCCACCAGTGATTCGGACAGGCACTACAATGAGCAGTTCTTC. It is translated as CATSDSDRHYNEQFF.

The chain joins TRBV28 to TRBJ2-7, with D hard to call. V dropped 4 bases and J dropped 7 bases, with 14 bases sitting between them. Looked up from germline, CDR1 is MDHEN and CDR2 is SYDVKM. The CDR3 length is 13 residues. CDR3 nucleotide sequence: TGTGCCAGCAGTTCCTCTAATTTCGGGGAGCAGTACGTC. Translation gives CASSSSNFGEQYV.

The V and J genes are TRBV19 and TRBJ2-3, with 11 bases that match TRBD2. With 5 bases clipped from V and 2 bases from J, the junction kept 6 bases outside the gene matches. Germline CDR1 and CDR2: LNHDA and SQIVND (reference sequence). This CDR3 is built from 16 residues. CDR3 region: CASSALLAGATDTQYF. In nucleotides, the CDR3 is TGTGCCAGTAGTGCCTTACTAGCGGGAGCCACAGATACGCAGTATTTT.

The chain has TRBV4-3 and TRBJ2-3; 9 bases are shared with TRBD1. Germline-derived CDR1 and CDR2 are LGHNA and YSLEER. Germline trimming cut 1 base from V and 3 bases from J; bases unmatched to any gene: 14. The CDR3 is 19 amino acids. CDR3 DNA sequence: TGCGCCAGCAGCCAAGTTTTGTCCGGGACAGGGAGAGGGACAGATACGCAGTATTTT. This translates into CASSQVLSGTGRGTDTQYF.

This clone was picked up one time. CDR3 sequence reads: CATSGPEGVVNQPQHF. In DNA, the CDR3 is TGTGCCACCAGTGGCCCCGAGGGTGTAGTAAATCAGCCCCAGCATTTT. The V gene is TRBV15, the J gene TRBJ1-5; D is uncertain. V was shortened by 6 bases and J by 4 bases, with 19 bases between the two germline ends. Germline V CDR1 and CDR2: LNHNV, YYDKDF (reference sequence). The CDR3 loop spans 16 amino acids.

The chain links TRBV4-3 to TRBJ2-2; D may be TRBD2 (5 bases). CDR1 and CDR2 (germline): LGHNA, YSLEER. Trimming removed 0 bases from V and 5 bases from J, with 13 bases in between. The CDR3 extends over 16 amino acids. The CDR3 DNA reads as TGCGCCAGCAGCCAAGAGCGGCTAGCCGGAACCGGGGAGCTGTTTTTT. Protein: CASSQERLAGTGELFF.

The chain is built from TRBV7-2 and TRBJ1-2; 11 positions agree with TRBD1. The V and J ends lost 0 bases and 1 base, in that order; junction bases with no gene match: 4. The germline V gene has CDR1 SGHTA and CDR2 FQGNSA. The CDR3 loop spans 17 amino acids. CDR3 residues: CASSLAQGQGGNYGYTF. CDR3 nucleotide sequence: TGTGCCAGCAGCTTAGCCCAGGGACAGGGGGGTAACTATGGCTACACCTTC.

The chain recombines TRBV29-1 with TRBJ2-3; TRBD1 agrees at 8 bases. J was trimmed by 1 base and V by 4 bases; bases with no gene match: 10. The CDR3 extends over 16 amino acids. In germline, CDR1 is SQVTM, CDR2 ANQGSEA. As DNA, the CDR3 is TGCAGCGTTGCCCGTTATCAGGGGGCTGGCACAGATACGCAGTATTTT. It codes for CSVARYQGAGTDTQYF.

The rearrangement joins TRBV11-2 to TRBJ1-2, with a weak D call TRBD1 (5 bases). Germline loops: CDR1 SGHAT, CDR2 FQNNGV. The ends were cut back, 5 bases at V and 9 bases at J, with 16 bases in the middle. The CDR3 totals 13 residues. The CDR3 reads CASSLRQTSSYTF. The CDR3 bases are TGTGCCAGCAGCCTTAGACAGACTTCGAGCTACACCTTC.

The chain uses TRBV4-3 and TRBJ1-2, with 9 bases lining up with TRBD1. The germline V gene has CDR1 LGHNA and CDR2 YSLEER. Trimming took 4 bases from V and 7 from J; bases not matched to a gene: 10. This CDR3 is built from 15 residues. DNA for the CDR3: TGCGCCAGCAGCCCCTCCACAGGGGGCAAGGGTGGCTACACCTTC. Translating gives CASSPSTGGKGGYTF.